These T cell receptor beta chains were read from a single sample in a study of blood T cell repertoires in COVID-19. Some clones are missing from TCRdb's copy, which holds only in-frame ones; the method was immunoSEQ multiplex PCR. Of around 87,000 clones detected, 70% to 80% appear once; the ten largest clones hold about 16%. The sequencing input was peripheral blood. Receptors originate from a human donor in a cohort sampled during active COVID-19. CDR3s include the opening cysteine and the closing phenylalanine or tryptophan. A D gene is named only where the DNA matches it firmly. Size is stated for part of the rows, as once, few or many counts, or as a class when the clone is expanded.

NA	TRBV6-5	TRBJ1-2	NA	CASSPTSLRGEGYTF	TGTGCCAGCAGTCCAACCTCCCTCCGGGGGGAAGGCTACACCTTC
once	TRBV10-3	TRBJ1-5	TRBD1	CAISEGQGGNQPQHF	TGTGCCATCAGTGAGGGACAGGGAGGCAATCAGCCCCAGCATTTT
NA	TRBV3-1/TRBV3-2	TRBJ2-1	TRBD2	CASSQFLPSGSYNEQFF	TGTGCCAGCAGCCAATTCCTTCCTAGCGGGTCCTACAATGAGCAGTTCTTC
NA	TRBV10-2	TRBJ1-1	NA	CASIQGSTEAFF	TGCGCCAGCATACAGGGTTCGACTGAAGCTTTCTTT
NA	TRBV27	TRBJ2-7	TRBD1	CASSLRGQVDYEQYF	TGTGCCAGCAGTTTACGGGGACAGGTAGACTACGAGCAGTACTTC
NA	TRBV28	TRBJ2-1	TRBD2	CASSLAIAGGRDEQFF	TGTGCCAGCAGTTTAGCAATAGCGGGGGGGCGCGATGAGCAGTTCTTC
NA	TRBV20-1	TRBJ1-5	TRBD1	CSASDNRGFNQPQHF	TGCAGTGCTAGTGATAACAGGGGATTCAATCAGCCCCAGCATTTT
few	TRBV29-1	TRBJ1-1	NA	CSVVMTNTEAFF	TGCAGCGTCGTCATGACTAACACTGAAGCTTTCTTT
NA	TRBV19	TRBJ2-6	NA	CASSSLGRDSSGANVLTF	TGTGCCAGTAGTTCTCTCGGGAGAGACAGTTCCGGGGCCAACGTCCTGACTTTC
once	TRBV6-5	TRBJ2-7	TRBD2	CASSYGTSGSYEQYF	TGTGCCAGCAGTTACGGGACTAGCGGGAGTTACGAGCAGTACTTC
NA	TRBV3-1/TRBV3-2	TRBJ2-1	TRBD2	CASSWLAGFYNEQFF	TGTGCCAGCAGTTGGCTAGCGGGATTTTACAATGAGCAGTTCTTC
once	TRBV13	TRBJ1-1	TRBD1	CASSLKPRGYTEAFF	TGTGCCAGCAGCTTAAAACCCAGGGGGTACACTGAAGCTTTCTTT
few	TRBV6-1	TRBJ1-2	NA	CASSERGSYGYTF	TGTGCCAGCAGTGAAAGGGGAAGCTATGGCTACACCTTC
few	TRBV27	TRBJ1-6	NA	CASSFNNSPLHF	TGTGCCAGCAGTTTTAATAATTCACCCCTCCACTTT
once	TRBV5-1	TRBJ2-2	NA	CASTPSGAGELFF	TGCGCCAGCACCCCCTCCGGGGCCGGGGAGCTGTTTTTT
NA	TRBV10-2	TRBJ2-3	NA	CASSATADTQYF	TGCGCCAGCAGTGCCACGGCAGATACGCAGTATTTT
many	TRBV18	TRBJ1-1	NA	CASSPSRQNTEAFF	TGTGCCAGCTCACCTTCCCGACAGAACACTGAAGCTTTCTTT
NA	TRBV20-1	TRBJ2-7	TRBD2	CSASDGTSGTYEQYF	TGCAGTGCTAGTGACGGGACTAGCGGGACTTACGAGCAGTACTTC
once	TRBV19	TRBJ2-7	TRBD1	CASSKGQGWAEQYF	TGTGCCAGTAGTAAGGGACAGGGTTGGGCCGAGCAGTACTTC
NA	TRBV6-6	TRBJ2-3	TRBD2	CASLGSLAGGPDTQYF	TGTGCCAGCCTCGGCTCTCTAGCGGGGGGGCCGGATACGCAGTATTTT
NA	TRBV6-5	TRBJ1-6	NA	CASSYSTQGRSPLHF	TGTGCCAGCAGTTACTCGACTCAGGGTAGATCACCCCTCCACTTT
NA	TRBV2	TRBJ1-1	NA	CASSAGGMNTEAFF	TGTGCCAGCAGTGCTGGAGGCATGAACACTGAAGCTTTCTTT
once	TRBV28	TRBJ2-7	TRBD2	CASSLGRTSGTYEQYF	TGTGCCAGCAGTTTGGGTAGGACTAGCGGTACCTACGAGCAGTACTTC
NA	TRBV6-5	TRBJ2-3	NA	CASREGMGTDTQYF	TGTGCCAGCAGGGAGGGGATGGGCACAGATACGCAGTATTTT